These 14 T cell receptor beta chains were sequenced from one sample in a study of blood T cell repertoires in COVID-19. The assay was immunoSEQ multiplex PCR, and TCRdb's table has in-frame clones only and misses some. Among around 330,000 clones listed, approximately 89% were seen once. Sequencing input: peripheral blood. The receptors shown here come from a woman in her thirties with COVID-19, enrolled during active disease.

The chain employs TRBV5-1 and TRBJ2-1; 8 bases are a match to TRBD1. Germline values: CDR1 SGHRS, CDR2 YFSETQ. V was pared by 3 bases and J by 6 bases, with 11 bases of the junction left unmatched. This CDR3 spans 16 amino acids. The CDR3 bases are TGCGCCAGCAGCTCCACAGGGGGAGGTTTTGGCAATGAGCAGTTCTTC. Protein sequence: CASSSTGGGFGNEQFF.

The chain is built from TRBV11-2 and TRBJ2-5; D remains unclear. Trimming stripped 5 bases from V and 2 bases from J, with 12 bases between. CDR1 and CDR2 (germline): SGHAT, FQNNGV. The CDR3 is 14 residues long. CDR3 nucleotides: TGTGCCAGCAGCCCTCGGCGGATTCAAGAGACCCAGTACTTC. Translated, it gives CASSPRRIQETQYF.

The chain carries TRBV7-2 and TRBJ2-7, with D possibly TRBD2 on 6 matching bases. This CDR3 region has 12 residues. Germline V gene lookup returns CDR1 SGHTA and CDR2 FQGNSA. Trimming left V 5 bases short and J 8 bases short, with 13 bases between. The CDR3 DNA reads TGTGCCAGCAGCCGCAAGGAGGGGCAGCAGTACTTC. It codes for CASSRKEGQQYF.

This chain joins TRBV12-5 and TRBJ2-4; weak D call: TRBD2 (5 bases). Trimming took 5 bases from V and 1 from J, leaving 15 bases between them. Germline V gene data show CDR1 as LGHNT and CDR2 as FRNRAP. This CDR3 has 16 residues. CDR3 loop: CASGHSEVGAKNIQYF. The CDR3, as DNA: TGTGCTAGTGGTCACTCGGAGGTCGGGGCCAAAAACATTCAGTACTTC. Full variable domain (rest looked up from reference TRBV12-5 and TRBJ2-4): DARVTQTPRHKVTEMGQEVTMRCQPILGHNTVFWYRQTMMQGLELLAYFRNRAPLDDSGMPKDRFSAEMPDATLATLKIQPSEPRDSAVYFCASGHSEVGAKNIQYFGAGTRLSVL.

V usage is TRBV2 and J usage is TRBJ1-6; D gene unclear. Germline V gives CDR1 SNHLY, CDR2 FYNNEI. Trimming took off 7 bases at V and 9 bases at J, with 10 bases between the two ends. The CDR3 extends over 12 amino acids. As DNA, the CDR3 is TGTGCCAGCATGGGCAGTAGTTCACCCCTCCACTTT. Its protein product is CASMGSSSPLHF.

V is TRBV28 and J is TRBJ1-3; 7 nucleotides agree with TRBD1. The trim removed 8 bases at V and 5 bases at J, leaving 12 bases unmatched. Germline-derived CDR1 and CDR2 are MDHEN and SYDVKM. CDR3 length: 15 residues. The CDR3 DNA reads TGTGCCAGCCGAACTCGACAGGGCTTACGAAACACCATATATTTT. This codes for CASRTRQGLRNTIYF.

The V call is TRBV29-1, the J call TRBJ2-5; D is undetermined. V was cut by 4 bases and J by 3 bases, with 9 bases left in between. Germline lookup yields CDR1 SQVTM and CDR2 ANQGSEA. The CDR3 extends over 12 amino acids. CDR3 sequence reads: CSVVAREETQYF. The CDR3, as DNA: TGCAGCGTTGTAGCCCGCGAAGAGACCCAGTACTTC.

About this clone itself: This specimen includes other DNA sequences encoding the same CDR3. The chain employs TRBV18 and TRBJ2-5; TRBD1 matches at 11 bases. The CDR3 covers 15 residues. Unmatched junction bases numbered 1, after V lost 0 bases and J lost 4 bases. Germline CDR1 reads KGHSH; CDR2 reads LQKENI. DNA for the CDR3: TGTGCCAGCTCACCACCGGGGACAGGGGGAGAGACCCAGTACTTC. It is translated as CASSPPGTGGETQYF.

This chain's CDR3 is CASSLGGGQVYGYTF. CDR3 DNA sequence: TGTGCCAGCAGCCTCGGGGGGGGACAAGTCTATGGCTACACCTTC. The chain joins TRBV7-8 to TRBJ1-2; a weak D match, TRBD1 (6 bases). V lost 5 bases to trimming and J lost 4 bases, with 17 bases between them. The CDR3 loop spans 15 amino acids. Germline lookup yields CDR1 SGHVS and CDR2 FQNEAQ.

The gene calls are TRBV5-1 and TRBJ2-1; 10 bases agree with TRBD2. This CDR3 region has 14 residues. V shed 1 base, J shed 9 bases, and the junction held 4 bases outside the gene matches. Germline V gene data show CDR1 as SGHRS and CDR2 as YFSETQ. Here the CDR3 DNA reads TGCGCCAGCAGCTTGACTAGCGGGGTTTTTGAGCAGTTCTTC. This encodes CASSLTSGVFEQFF. Filled out from reference TRBV5-1 and TRBJ2-1, the complete variable domain reads KAGVTQTPRYLIKTRGQQVTLSCSPISGHRSVSWYQQTPGQGLQFLFEYFSETQRNKGNFPGRFSGRQFSNSRSEMNVSTLELGDSALYLCASSLTSGVFEQFFGPGTRLTVL.

V usage is TRBV11-3 and J usage is TRBJ1-2; 10 positions match TRBD1. The germline V gene has CDR1 SGHNT and CDR2 YENEEA. The CDR3 is made up of 15 amino acids. Unmatched junction bases numbered 8, after V lost 5 bases and J lost 5 bases. DNA for the CDR3: TGTGCCAGCAGCCAAAGGACAGGGGGTAGATATGGCTACACCTTC. Protein: CASSQRTGGRYGYTF. The full variable domain, rest sourced from reference TRBV11-3 and TRBJ1-2, is EAGVVQSPRYKIIEKKQPVAFWCNPISGHNTLYWYLQNLGQGPELLIRYENEEAVDDSQLPKDRFSAERLKGVDSTLKIQPAELGDSAVYLCASSQRTGGRYGYTFGSGTRLTVV.

This clone was observed a single time. The gene calls are TRBV4-3 and TRBJ2-7, with D unresolved. Germline V gene lookup returns CDR1 LGHNA and CDR2 YSLEER. CDR3 size: 14 residues. V was pared by 0 bases and J by 7 bases, with 13 bases between. CDR3 in DNA: TGCGCCAGCAGCCAAGAAGCTTCAGGTTGGGAGCAGTACTTC. It specifies CASSQEASGWEQYF.

The chain uses TRBV4-1 and TRBJ1-1; D is perhaps TRBD1 (5 bases). Germline CDR1 MGHRA, CDR2 YSYEKL. Trimming took 1 base from V and 1 from J, leaving 13 bases between them. This CDR3 has 16 amino acids. The CDR3 loop reads CASSQGPGKRNTEAFF. The CDR3 bases are TGCGCCAGCAGCCAAGGCCCAGGGAAAAGGAACACTGAAGCTTTCTTT.

This clone has a single count. The rearrangement uses TRBV6-6 and TRBJ1-6; perhaps TRBD1 as D (5 bases). Germline lookup yields CDR1 MNHNY and CDR2 SVGAGI (reference sequence). V was clipped by 6 bases and J by 10 bases, with 16 bases between them. The CDR3 totals 14 residues. For the CDR3, the DNA is TGTGCCAGCAGAAATACGGGGGGAAACTCACCCCTCCACTTT. Translated: CASRNTGGNSPLHF.